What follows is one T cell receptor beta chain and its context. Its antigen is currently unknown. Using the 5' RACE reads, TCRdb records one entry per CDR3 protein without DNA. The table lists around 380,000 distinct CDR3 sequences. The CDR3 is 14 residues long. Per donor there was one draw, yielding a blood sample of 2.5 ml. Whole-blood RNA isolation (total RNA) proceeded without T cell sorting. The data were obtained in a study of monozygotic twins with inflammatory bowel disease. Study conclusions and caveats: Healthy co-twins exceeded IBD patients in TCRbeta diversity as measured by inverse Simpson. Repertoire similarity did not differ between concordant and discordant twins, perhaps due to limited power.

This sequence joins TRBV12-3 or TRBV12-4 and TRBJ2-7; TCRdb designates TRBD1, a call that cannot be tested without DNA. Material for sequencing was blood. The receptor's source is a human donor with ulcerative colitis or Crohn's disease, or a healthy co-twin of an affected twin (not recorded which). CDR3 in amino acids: CASRQDRYPYEQYF.